This T cell receptor (beta chain) was retrieved from a study of blood T cell repertoires in COVID-19. Turning to the study itself: From T cells, B-cell-depleted T cells, or PBMCs came the material, which was cDNA or gDNA.

The V end was cut by 7 bases, the J end by 4 bases, with 11 bases between. The CDR3 is 13 residues long. Germline CDR1 reads ENHRY; CDR2 reads SYGVKD. Original handling: Reference gene primer amplification gave estimated nucleated cell counts. Only in-frame clones appear in the TCRdb table, and some are missing; sequencing was by immunoSEQ multiplex PCR. Clone size and the V and J calls come from that table; the DNA yielded D and trimming. The data contain 230,000 or so clones, about 88% of them singletons. Ages ranged from roughly 18 to 100 years, with residence in 24 US areas. This rearrangement joins TRBV10-3 to TRBJ2-1; D may be TRBD2 (6 bases). The receptor comes from a woman between 50 and 59 years old who had been exposed to COVID-19. The sample comprised PBMCs or T cells enriched from blood (not recorded which). The CDR3 nucleotides are TGTGCCATCACCCCGGGGGAATACAATGAGCAGTTCTTC. Its translation: CAITPGEYNEQFF.